The clone carrying this T cell receptor beta chain was counted ten times or more. Its antigen is as yet unknown. This entry belongs to a study of neurological immune-mediated disorders. Study-wide points: In HTLV-1-associated myelopathy, TCR clonal expansion was greatest, whereas multiple sclerosis had the least, falling below healthy controls.

cDNA was made by 5'RACE with 10-nucleotide random UMIs. In TCRdb, the 5' RACE reads were re-called with MiXCR into one record per CDR3 protein. This table has more than 70,000 distinct CDR3 sequences, around 10% appearing once. From germline, CDR1 is MDHEN and CDR2 SYDVKM. The CDR3 has 16 residues. V was cut by 5 bases and J by 4 bases, with 19 bases left in between. Sequencing was performed on PBMCs. This chain links TRBV28 with TRBJ2-3; D is uncertain. This TCR was sampled from a man aged 35 to 55 in good health. The CDR3 loop reads CASSPVGGIASDTQYF. The CDR3 DNA reads as TGTGCCAGCAGTCCCGTAGGTGGGATCGCCTCAGATACGCAGTATTTT.